Listed below are T cell receptor beta chains from one sample, sequenced in a study of T cells in Graves' hyperthyroidism and ophthalmopathy. TCRdb recomputed calls from the multiplex PCR reads with MiXCR, one row per CDR3 protein. This table holds around 240,000 distinct CDR3 sequences, about a sixth found once. The sequencing input was blood. These TCRs come from a young woman with Graves' ophthalmopathy. Both conserved end residues are part of each CDR3. D genes are given only for firm matches. Clone size appears in some rows only: once, few, many, or a class for an expanded clone.

TRBV7-9,17,TRBD1,TRBJ2-2,many,TGTGCCAGCAGCCTAGGGACAGGGGGCGCGAACACCGGGGAGCTGTTTTTT,CASSLGTGGANTGELFF
TRBV14,16,TRBD1,TRBJ2-7,many,TGTGCCAGCAGCCAACCGGCCGGGACAGGGTCCCACGAGCAGTACTTC,CASSQPAGTGSHEQYF
TRBV20-1,13,TRBD1,TRBJ2-2,-,TGCAGTACCGGGACAGGGGGCTTCGGGGAGCTGTTTTTT,CSTGTGGFGELFF
TRBV11-2,15,-,TRBJ1-2,many,TGTGCCAGCAGCTCCGGATCTGGGGGCTCCTATGGCTACACCTTC,CASSSGSGGSYGYTF
TRBV30,14,TRBD1,TRBJ1-2,many,TGTGCCTGGAGTGTACAGGGGGCTAACTATGGCTACACCTTC,CAWSVQGANYGYTF
TRBV7-9,18,-,TRBJ2-3,many,TGTGCCAGCAGCCCCCGGGGGTGGCCAGGGGGAAGCACAGATACGCAGTATTTT,CASSPRGWPGGSTDTQYF
TRBV29-1,14,TRBD2,TRBJ2-7,-,TGCAGCGTTGGAACTAGCGGGAGCAAGTACGAGCAGTACTTC,CSVGTSGSKYEQYF
TRBV10-3,11,-,TRBJ2-5,-,TGTGCCATCAGTGAGTCAAATTCACAGTACTTC,CAISESNSQYF
TRBV28,11,-,TRBJ2-1,many,TGTGCCAGCTCATGGGGGGTTGAGCAGTTCTTC,CASSWGVEQFF
TRBV7-9,18,TRBD1,TRBJ2-6,many,TGTGCCAGCAGCTTAACCGGGACAGGGGCCTCTGGGGCCAACGTCCTGACTTTC,CASSLTGTGASGANVLTF
TRBV20-1,14,TRBD1,TRBJ1-1,-,TGCAGTGCACCGAGACAGGGACAGAACACTGAAGCTTTCTTT,CSAPRQGQNTEAFF
TRBV6-1,11,-,TRBJ1-6,few,TGTGCCAGCACCCTTGACAGCAAGCTCCACTTT,CASTLDSKLHF
TRBV27,15,TRBD1,TRBJ1-6,many,TGTGCCAGCAGTTTAACAGGGGCAGGGAATTCACCCCTCCACTTT,CASSLTGAGNSPLHF
TRBV6-1,17,-,TRBJ1-1,many,TGTGCCAGCAGCCCCCACCCCGGGACGTCAAGGAACACTGAAGCTTTCTTT,CASSPHPGTSRNTEAFF
TRBV6-5,15,TRBD1,TRBJ1-5,few,TGTGCCAGCAGTTCCCTGACAGGGGCCTATCAGCCCCAGCATTTT,CASSSLTGAYQPQHF
TRBV12-3/TRBV12-4,13,-,TRBJ1-5,many,TGTGCCAGCACCGGAGGCCTCAATCAGCCCCAGCATTTT,CASTGGLNQPQHF
TRBV11-3,15,-,TRBJ1-1,many,TGTGCCAGCAGCTTAGACAGCAGGGCAGGGTTCGAGGCTTTCTTT,CASSLDSRAGFEAFF
TRBV12-3/TRBV12-4,17,TRBD1,TRBJ2-1,many,TGTGCCAGCAGTTTGAGGCAGGGGGTTATTAGTAGTAATGAGCAGTTCTTC,CASSLRQGVISSNEQFF
TRBV20-1,16,-,TRBJ2-3,many,TGCAGTGCAATACCCGGCACGGGGAGGACCACAGATACGCAGTATTTT,CSAIPGTGRTTDTQYF
TRBV20-1,14,-,TRBJ2-7,many,TGCAGTGCTAGAGATTTGGGACAAATCTACGAGCAGTACTTC,CSARDLGQIYEQYF
TRBV4-3,14,-,TRBJ2-5,many,TGCGCCAGCAGCCTTGGACCATACCAAGAGACCCAGTACTTC,CASSLGPYQETQYF
TRBV12-3/TRBV12-4,14,-,TRBJ2-3,-,TGTGCCAGCAGCCAATTGACTAGTTCAGATACGCAGTATTTT,CASSQLTSSDTQYF
TRBV2,12,-,TRBJ1-2,many,TGTGCCAGCAGTGGCGGGAACTATGGCTACACCTTC,CASSGGNYGYTF
TRBV7-2,16,-,TRBJ1-5,many,TGTGCCAGCAGCTTGGCTGCCGGGACCGAGAATCAGCCCCAGCATTTT,CASSLAAGTENQPQHF
TRBV9,13,TRBD1,TRBJ1-2,many,TGTGCCAGCAGCCCGGAAGACAGGGATGGCTACACCTTC,CASSPEDRDGYTF
TRBV3-1,15,-,TRBJ1-5,many,TGTGCCAGCAGCCAAGATATCGACGCCAGGCAGCCCCAGCATTTT,CASSQDIDARQPQHF
TRBV7-2,14,TRBD2,TRBJ2-7,-,TGTGCCAGCAGCGTGACTAGCGAGCTCTACGAGCAGTACTTC,CASSVTSELYEQYF
TRBV28,18,-,TRBJ2-6,many,TGTGCCAGCAGAACGAGGGGTGACTTATACTCTGGGGCCAACGTCCTGACTTTC,CASRTRGDLYSGANVLTF
TRBV20-1,14,-,TRBJ1-2,many,TGCAGTGCTCCGGAAGGGAGCTTTAACTATGGCTACACCTTC,CSAPEGSFNYGYTF
TRBV6-1,16,TRBD2,TRBJ2-3,many,TGTGCCAGCAGTGAAGCACTAGCGGGGGGCACAGATACGCAGTATTTT,CASSEALAGGTDTQYF
TRBV18,12,-,TRBJ1-2,many,TGTGCCAGCTCACCAGGCAGGGAAGAAAAGACCTTC,CASSPGREEKTF
TRBV5-1,14,-,TRBJ1-6,-,TGCGCCAGCAGCTTGGTCGAAGTGGTAGGGCCCCTCCACTTT,CASSLVEVVGPLHF